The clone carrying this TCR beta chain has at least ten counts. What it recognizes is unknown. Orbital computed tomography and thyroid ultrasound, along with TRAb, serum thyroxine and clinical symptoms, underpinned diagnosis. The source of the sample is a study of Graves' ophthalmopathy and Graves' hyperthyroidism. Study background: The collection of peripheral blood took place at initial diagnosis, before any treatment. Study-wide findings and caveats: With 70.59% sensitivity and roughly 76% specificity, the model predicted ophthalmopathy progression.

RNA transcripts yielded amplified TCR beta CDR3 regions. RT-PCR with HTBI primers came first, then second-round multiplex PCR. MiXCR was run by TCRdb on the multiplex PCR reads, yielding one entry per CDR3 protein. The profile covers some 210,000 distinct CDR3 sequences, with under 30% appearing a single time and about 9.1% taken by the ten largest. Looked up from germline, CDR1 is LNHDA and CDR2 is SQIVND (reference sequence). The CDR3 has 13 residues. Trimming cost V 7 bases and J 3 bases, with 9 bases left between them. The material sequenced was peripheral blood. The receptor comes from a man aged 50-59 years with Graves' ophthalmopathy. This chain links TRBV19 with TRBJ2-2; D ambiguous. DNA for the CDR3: TGTGCCAGTAATCCGGGTTACACCGGGGAGCTGTTTTTT. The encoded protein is CASNPGYTGELFF.